Below, one TCR beta chain is given with its context. Its recognized antigen is unknown. No much larger clone exists at a distance of one base, and base qualities are not known. TCRbeta CDR3 regions were amplified from genomic DNA using the immunoSEQ Assay, a bias-controlled multiplex PCR. The study's processing was this. Within the assay, amplification of reference gene primers was used to estimate how many nucleated cells each sample contained. To quantify the absolute abundance of each unique TCRbeta CDR3 rearrangement, sequence reads were collapsed and filtered. For each sample, productive Simpson clonality was calculated as the square root of Simpson's diversity index across productive rearrangements. Here the immuneACCESS table is served through TCRdb, limited to in-frame sequences with V and J called. Missing clones are a known gap in these copies; in checked studies unresolved V genes cover under half, and the rest lacks a known reason. D and trimming come from the DNA, and the V and J calls and clone size come from that table. The sample records about 100,000 clones, about 85% of which are singletons. The ten top clones hold around 2% of the sample.

The sample originates from a study of blood T cell repertoires in COVID-19 (dated by TCRdb to about 2020). For the wider study: Collaborator samples came from the United States, Italy and Spain and covered acute and convalescent phases of COVID-19. The dataset comprised deeply sampled blood TCRbeta repertoires from subjects exposed to, actively infected with, or recovered from COVID-19. The material from the prospective study consisted of cDNA or gDNA derived from T cells, B-cell-depleted T cells, or PBMCs. Where available, HLA class I and class II types were taken from metadata supplied by the sample provider and were not determined by assay-based typing. A freely available public database, intended as a resource for researchers studying the immune response to SARS-CoV-2, is where the repertoires were released. A de-identified subject ID, COVID-19 status, age in years and sex were almost always included in the sample metadata. The samples were drawn from the first 160 participants of the ongoing ImmuneRACE study and from 950 to 1,500 subjects provided by 6 global collaborators. Paper-wide results and their limitations: The amount of clinical and demographic metadata varied by source and participant and was provided uncurated.

Whole blood was collected in K2EDTA tubes by collaborating institutions according to the institutions' own protocols. Collaborator samples were shipped for TCRbeta analysis as frozen whole blood, isolated PBMCs, or DNA extracted from either sample type. The CDR1 and CDR2 encoded by the germline V gene are KGHSH and LQKENI. The CDR3, from cysteine to phenylalanine, totals 15 residues. Only the CDR3 DNA stays, 45 bases, in frame from base 1. Trimming takes 3 bases off V and 4 bases off J; junction bases not matched to a gene: 2. The sample consisted of peripheral blood. In this chain, TRBV18 is recombined with TRBJ2-2, with TRBD2 matching 10 junction bases. The sequence derives from a woman between 65 and 79 years old with active or convalescent COVID-19. The CDR3 is CASSPSGGSTGELFF. The base sequence is TGTGCCAGCTCACCTAGCGGGGGGAGCACCGGGGAGCTGTTTTTT.